The present T cell receptor beta chain was sequenced within a study of T cell repertoires in cytomegalovirus infection. Study background: It can be stated that public TCR beta signatures indicated CMV infection as well as a matching HLA type.

Findings and caveats of the study: CMV-specific TCR beta clonotypes restricted by HLA-C were the ones dominating the ex vivo response.

TCRdb re-called the reads with MiXCR, one entry per CDR3 protein. The repertoire includes some 270,000 distinct CDR3 sequences, over 15% of them detected once, and roughly half sits in the top ten. This clonotype was found many times. The antigen remains unidentified. CDR1 and CDR2 (germline): SQVTM, ANQGSEA. The CDR3 is 15 amino acids. Trimming pared 7 bases from V and 6 bases from J, leaving 21 bases between. The sequence was obtained from a human donor in good health (CMV status not recorded). Some clones in this sample may be carry-over from other donors' samples. The source material was CD8+ T cells from PBMCs. V and J are TRBV29-1 and TRBJ2-2; D could derive from TRBD1 or TRBD2 (7 bases each). CDR3 coding DNA: TGCAGCGCTATTCCTCTCCCAGGGGGGGCCGGGGAGCTGTTTTTT. Its protein product is CSAIPLPGGAGELFF.